The rows below give T cell receptor beta chains drawn from one sample of a study of T cells in Graves' hyperthyroidism and ophthalmopathy. TCRdb redid the calling of the multiplex PCR reads with MiXCR, one entry per CDR3 protein. Here the sample spans about 420,000 distinct CDR3 sequences, around a sixth being singletons. The sample comprised blood. The receptors were gathered from a woman aged 18-30 years with Graves' hyperthyroidism. Both conserved end residues are part of each CDR3. The D gene is left open where the match is weak. The listing skips clone size in some rows; elsewhere it reads once, few, many or a size class.

J,size,V,D,CDR3,DNA
TRBJ2-1,few,TRBV9,TRBD2,CASSVASSGKVNEQFF,TGTGCCAGCAGCGTAGCTTCAAGCGGGAAGGTCAATGAGCAGTTCTTC
TRBJ2-7,-,TRBV11-3,TRBD2,CASSFQLAGGAAPHEQYF,TGTGCCAGCAGCTTCCAACTAGCGGGAGGTGCCGCCCCCCATGAGCAGTACTTC
TRBJ1-2,many,TRBV27,TRBD1,CASSPSDRVGLGGYTF,TGTGCCAGCAGTCCGTCGGACAGGGTCGGACTTGGTGGCTACACCTTC
TRBJ2-3,-,TRBV6-4,TRBD2,CASSDTPSGASTDTQYF,TGTGCCAGCAGTGACACCCCTAGCGGGGCTAGCACAGATACGCAGTATTTT
TRBJ1-5,many,TRBV12-3/TRBV12-4,-,CASRLLGDRSQPQHF,TGTGCCAGCAGACTTTTAGGAGATCGTTCGCAGCCCCAGCATTTT
TRBJ1-2,many,TRBV5-1,TRBD1,CASRPQGEGYTF,TGCGCCAGCCGGCCACAGGGGGAAGGCTACACCTTC
TRBJ1-1,few,TRBV6-2/TRBV6-3,-,CASKKQVGYTEAFF,TGTGCCAGCAAGAAACAGGTGGGGTACACTGAAGCTTTCTTT
TRBJ1-4,many,TRBV12-3/TRBV12-4,-,CASTWGAVGEKLFF,TGTGCCAGCACTTGGGGGGCGGTAGGGGAAAAACTGTTTTTT
TRBJ2-6,once,TRBV4-1,-,CASSQALSGANVLTF,TGCGCCAGCAGCCAAGCCCTCTCTGGGGCCAACGTCCTGACTTTC
TRBJ2-7,-,TRBV7-9,-,CASSNRVEYEQYF,TGTGCCAGCAGCAATCGAGTGGAATACGAGCAGTACTTC
TRBJ2-3,many,TRBV6-1,-,CASSKTDYTTDTQYF,TGTGCCAGCAGCAAAACGGATTACACCACAGATACGCAGTATTTT
TRBJ2-3,few,TRBV5-8,-,CASSLLVGGADTQYF,TGTGCCAGCAGCTTGCTGGTCGGGGGAGCAGATACGCAGTATTTT
TRBJ2-7,-,TRBV7-9,TRBD2,CASSSSKRGGPREQYF,TGTGCCAGCAGCTCGTCCAAGCGGGGGGGGCCAAGGGAGCAGTACTTC
TRBJ2-3,many,TRBV11-2,-,CASSFLSTLDLQNTQYF,TGTGCCAGCAGCTTCCTTTCGACCCTAGACCTTCAGAATACGCAGTATTTT
TRBJ2-3,many,TRBV20-1,-,CSASLGGGGTDTQYF,TGCAGTGCTTCCTTGGGTGGGGGCGGCACAGATACGCAGTATTTT
TRBJ2-7,many,TRBV5-6,-,CASSYGGASYEQYF,TGTGCCAGCAGCTATGGGGGGGCTAGCTACGAGCAGTACTTC
TRBJ1-1,many,TRBV6-1,-,CASRGGTFTEAFF,TGTGCCAGCAGGGGAGGGACGTTCACTGAAGCTTTCTTT
TRBJ2-5,-,TRBV28,TRBD1,CASSQPTGTFQETQYF,TGTGCCAGCAGCCAACCGACAGGGACCTTTCAAGAGACCCAGTACTTC
TRBJ2-4,many,TRBV3-1,TRBD2,CASSPRLAGGDIQYF,TGTGCCAGCAGCCCGCGACTAGCGGGAGGGGATATTCAGTACTTC
TRBJ2-7,many,TRBV20-1,-,CSALGVIHEQYF,TGCAGTGCACTAGGGGTTATCCACGAGCAGTACTTC
TRBJ2-1,many,TRBV7-8,-,CASSSRGWRNEQFF,TGTGCCAGCAGCTCCCGGGGCTGGAGGAATGAGCAGTTCTTC
TRBJ2-3,-,TRBV10-3,-,CATRLTGSDTQYF,TGTGCCACCCGACTTACAGGTTCAGATACGCAGTATTTT
TRBJ2-1,many,TRBV5-8,-,CASSLVSHNEQFF,TGTGCCAGCAGCTTGGTTAGCCACAATGAGCAGTTCTTC
TRBJ1-4,many,TRBV5-1,-,CASSSRDPNEKLFF,TGCGCCAGCAGCTCCCGGGACCCTAATGAAAAACTGTTTTTT
TRBJ1-3,-,TRBV6-1,TRBD1,CASSWLGQSSGNTIYF,TGTGCCAGCAGTTGGTTGGGACAGAGCTCTGGAAACACCATATATTTT
TRBJ1-2,many,TRBV30,-,CAWSPIPILTTNYGYTF,TGTGCCTGGAGTCCTATACCCATCCTCACAACTAACTATGGCTACACCTTC
TRBJ1-2,-,TRBV11-3,TRBD1,CASSPGPGTGAVKGYGYTF,TGTGCCAGCAGCCCCGGCCCTGGGACAGGGGCCGTGAAAGGCTATGGCTACACCTTC
TRBJ1-2,many,TRBV7-2,-,CASSLPEGVNYGYTF,TGTGCCAGCAGCTTGCCCGAAGGGGTAAACTATGGCTACACCTTC
TRBJ2-1,many,TRBV7-2,-,CASSLTSTLGSYNEQFF,TGTGCCAGCAGCTTGACCTCCACGTTAGGCTCCTACAATGAGCAGTTCTTC
TRBJ2-7,-,TRBV5-1,-,CASSLAVGFSYEQYF,TGCGCCAGCAGCTTGGCCGTTGGATTTTCCTACGAGCAGTACTTC
TRBJ2-1,many,TRBV27,-,CASSSGFRGNEQFF,TGTGCCAGCAGTTCGGGCTTTAGAGGGAATGAGCAGTTCTTC
TRBJ2-7,many,TRBV12-3/TRBV12-4,-,CASSPTGAYEQYF,TGTGCCAGCAGTCCTACGGGGGCCTACGAGCAGTACTTC
TRBJ2-1,many,TRBV11-3,-,CASIRYRDGEQFF,TGTGCCAGCATTCGATACAGGGACGGTGAGCAGTTCTTC
TRBJ2-1,many,TRBV28,TRBD2,CATSGRAASRYNEQFF,TGCGCAACTAGCGGGAGGGCTGCGTCGCGCTACAATGAGCAGTTCTTC
TRBJ2-7,many,TRBV9,TRBD1,CASSPRTGNEQYF,TGTGCCAGCAGCCCCAGGACAGGGAACGAGCAGTACTTC
TRBJ2-4,few,TRBV10-3,TRBD1,CAISQDRALAKNIQYF,TGTGCCATCAGTCAGGACAGGGCACTAGCCAAAAACATTCAGTACTTC
TRBJ2-3,-,TRBV20-1,-,CSARDRTGRSAAILTDTQYF,TGCAGTGCTAGAGACCGGACTGGGCGTAGCGCCGCTATCCTCACAGATACGCAGTATTTT
TRBJ2-2,-,TRBV27,TRBD2,CASSFTGTSVTGELFF,TGTGCCAGCAGTTTCACCGGGACTAGCGTAACCGGGGAGCTGTTTTTT
TRBJ2-5,-,TRBV4-1,-,CASSQERGSETQYF,TGCGCCAGCAGCCAAGAACGGGGCTCGGAGACCCAGTACTTC
TRBJ2-1,few,TRBV6-1,TRBD2,CASSFSGSVDEQFF,TGTGCCAGCAGTTTTAGCGGGAGTGTAGATGAGCAGTTCTTC
TRBJ1-6,-,TRBV6-2/TRBV6-3,-,CASSYQGPLHF,TGTGCCAGCAGTTATCAAGGGCCCCTCCACTTT
TRBJ2-7,few,TRBV15,TRBD2,CATSRDDGGLPEQYF,TGTGCCACCAGCAGAGATGATGGGGGACTACCCGAGCAGTACTTC
TRBJ2-7,many,TRBV6-6,TRBD2,CASSYLSGTSEQYF,TGTGCCAGCAGTTACCTTTCCGGGACTAGCGAGCAGTACTTC
TRBJ1-2,many,TRBV27,-,CASSLQGRNYGYTF,TGTGCCAGCAGTTTACAGGGGCGGAACTATGGCTACACCTTC
TRBJ2-6,many,TRBV7-8,-,CASSFRGSGANVLTF,TGTGCCAGCAGCTTTCGGGGCTCTGGGGCCAACGTCCTGACTTTC
TRBJ1-3,-,TRBV5-4,TRBD1,CASSPGQGVSGNTIYF,TGTGCCAGCAGTCCGGGACAGGGTGTCTCTGGAAACACCATATATTTT
TRBJ1-1,-,TRBV3-1,-,CASSQRLLPNTEAFF,TGTGCCAGCAGCCAAAGGTTACTTCCGAACACTGAAGCTTTCTTT
TRBJ1-6,-,TRBV19,-,CASTQIGGPDDNSPLHF,TGTGCCAGTACCCAGATAGGGGGACCCGACGATAATTCACCCCTCCACTTT
TRBJ1-6,many,TRBV12-3/TRBV12-4,-,CASSQGNSPLHF,TGTGCCAGCAGCCAGGGGAATTCACCCCTCCACTTT
TRBJ1-1,-,TRBV18,TRBD1,CASSPPGQINTEAFF,TGTGCCAGCTCACCACCGGGACAGATTAACACTGAAGCTTTCTTT